Listed here are 13 T cell receptor beta chains from one sample, sequenced in a study of blood T cell repertoires in COVID-19. TCRdb's table, derived via immunoSEQ multiplex PCR, lists solely in-frame clones and lacks some. Among about 200,000 clones listed, roughly 90% were seen once. Source material: PBMCs or T cells enriched from blood (not recorded which). The receptors derive from a woman aged 18-29 years who had recovered from COVID-19.

The chain uses TRBV9 and TRBJ1-2; D uncertain. The CDR3 has 13 residues. The germline V and J ends were trimmed by 0 bases and 8 bases, with 11 bases remaining between them. The germline gives CDR1 SGDLS, CDR2 YYNGEE. The CDR3: CASSVAAHGGYTF. The CDR3 nucleotides are TGTGCCAGCAGCGTAGCGGCCCACGGGGGCTACACCTTC.

The rearrangement uses TRBV10-2 and TRBJ1-1; D possibly corresponds to TRBD1 (5 bases). Germline V CDR1 and CDR2: WSHSY, SAAADI. The germline V and J ends were trimmed by 8 bases and 4 bases, with 17 bases remaining between them. The CDR3 covers 14 residues. The CDR3, as DNA: TGCGCCAGCCACCCTCGGGGGGAGGGCACTGAAGCTTTCTTT. Translation: CASHPRGEGTEAFF.

The rearrangement links TRBV19 to TRBJ2-3, with D possibly matching TRBD1 (6 bases). V was clipped by 4 bases and J by 3 bases, with 11 bases between them. This CDR3 has 14 residues. Germline assignment: CDR1 LNHDA and CDR2 SQIVND (reference sequence). CDR3 nucleotide sequence: TGTGCCAGTAGTAGGGGGACACAGACAGATACGCAGTATTTT. Its protein is CASSRGTQTDTQYF. The entire variable domain, with the rest obtained from reference TRBV19 and TRBJ2-3, is as follows: DGGITQSPKYLFRKEGQNVTLSCEQNLNHDAMYWYRQDPGQGLRLIYYSQIVNDFQKGDIAEGYSVSREKKESFPLTVTSAQKNPTAFYLCASSRGTQTDTQYFGPGTRLTVL.

The rearrangement links TRBV5-1 to TRBJ2-5; D perhaps matches TRBD2 (6 bases). With 0 bases removed from V and 4 bases from J, the gap between germline ends came to 10 bases. The CDR3 length is 14 residues. CDR1 is SGHRS and CDR2 is YFSETQ in the germline V gene. The CDR3 DNA reads as TGCGCCAGCAGCTTGGGGGGGACTGTAGAGACCCAGTACTTC. Translating gives CASSLGGTVETQYF.

CDR3 nucleotides: TGCGCCAGCAGCGCCGGGAACACTGAAGCTTTCTTT. Amino acids: CASSAGNTEAFF. The V gene is TRBV4-1, the J gene TRBJ1-1, with D unclear. This CDR3 is 12 amino acids long. V shed 5 bases and J shed 1 base, with 5 bases lying between them. Looked up from germline, CDR1 is MGHRA and CDR2 is YSYEKL.

The gene calls are TRBV10-1 and TRBJ2-2; no firm D call. Germline assignment: CDR1 WNHNN and CDR2 SYGVQD (reference sequence). The length of the CDR3 is 13 residues. V was clipped by 4 bases and J by 2 bases, with 5 bases between them. DNA for the CDR3: TGCGCCAGCAGTGCCGTAAACACCGGGGAGCTGTTTTTT. It is translated as CASSAVNTGELFF.

This chain connects TRBV19 to TRBJ2-5; weak D call: TRBD1 (6 bases). The germline CDR1 and CDR2 sequences are LNHDA and SQIVND (reference sequence). The CDR3 loop spans 14 amino acids. With 4 bases removed from V and 3 bases from J, the gap between germline ends came to 12 bases. CDR3 sequence reads: CASSRTEGKETQYF. The CDR3 DNA reads as TGTGCCAGTAGTAGGACAGAGGGAAAAGAGACCCAGTACTTC.

The chain is built from TRBV24-1 and TRBJ2-3; D is possibly TRBD2 (7 bases). Germline CDR1 is KGHDR and CDR2 is SFDVKD. The V gene lost 6 bases and the J gene lost 1 base, with 19 bases spanning the gap. CDR3 size: 17 residues. The CDR3 sequence is CATSLGGLGGGTDTQYF. The CDR3 bases are TGTGCCACCAGTCTCGGGGGGCTGGGCGGGGGCACAGATACGCAGTATTTT.

The rearrangement uses TRBV19 and TRBJ2-7; D is possibly TRBD2 (5 bases). Between the trimmed V and J ends, which lost 3 bases and 3 bases, there was a span of 12 bases. This CDR3 has 14 residues. Germline V gene data show CDR1 as LNHDA and CDR2 as SQIVND (reference sequence). The CDR3 DNA reads TGTGCCAGTAGTATGCGGGCAGAGGGCTACGAGCAGTACTTC. Its translation: CASSMRAEGYEQYF. The whole variable domain, filled in from reference TRBV19 and TRBJ2-7, reads DGGITQSPKYLFRKEGQNVTLSCEQNLNHDAMYWYRQDPGQGLRLIYYSQIVNDFQKGDIAEGYSVSREKKESFPLTVTSAQKNPTAFYLCASSMRAEGYEQYFGPGTRLTVT.

The gene calls are TRBV9 and TRBJ2-3; 7 bases fit TRBD1. The CDR3 covers 14 residues. J gave up 6 bases and V 2 bases, and 6 bases lay outside the gene matches. Germline V lookup: CDR1 SGDLS, CDR2 YYNGEE. CDR3 residues: CASSVDRRYDTQYF. CDR3 sequence (DNA): TGTGCCAGCAGCGTGGACAGGAGGTACGATACGCAGTATTTT.

The rearrangement joins TRBV20-1 to TRBJ2-4; D is perhaps TRBD1 (6 bases). Germline loops: CDR1 DFQATT, CDR2 SNEGSKA (reference sequence). Deletions cut 3 bases from V and 4 bases from J, with 16 bases between. This CDR3 comprises 15 residues. CDR3 amino acids: CSASIVDSHKNIQYF. The CDR3 nucleotides are TGCAGTGCTAGTATAGTGGACAGTCATAAAAACATTCAGTACTTC.

The chain employs TRBV19 and TRBJ1-2, with 7 bases that match TRBD1. The CDR3 has 14 residues. V trimming: 5 bases; J trimming: 7 bases; junction bases outside the gene matches: 10. The germline CDR1 and CDR2 sequences are LNHDA and SQIVND (reference sequence). This CDR3 reads CASSPGDRSPGYTF. The CDR3 nucleotides are TGTGCCAGTAGTCCCGGGGACAGATCCCCTGGCTACACCTTC.

The rearrangement joins TRBV24-1 to TRBJ2-2; D unclear. V lost 5 bases to trimming and J lost 0 bases, with 6 bases between them. The CDR3 has 14 residues. Germline-derived CDR1 and CDR2 are KGHDR and SFDVKD. CDR3 nucleotides: TGTGCCACCAGTGGGCCCTCGAACACCGGGGAGCTGTTTTTT. Protein sequence: CATSGPSNTGELFF.